One sample yielded the 32 T cell receptor beta chains listed below, sequenced in a study of shared clonotypes between healthy human individuals. The protocol was immunoSEQ multiplex PCR, while the TCRdb copy is restricted to in-frame clones and leaves out a portion. Here the sample spans some 500,000 clones, approximately 80% being singletons. Sequenced: PBMCs. The source is a middle-aged woman in good health. Some clones in this sample may be carry-over from other donors' samples.

The genes are TRBV28 and TRBJ1-5; 8 bases line up with TRBD1. CDR1 is MDHEN and CDR2 is SYDVKM in the germline V gene. The CDR3 consists of 14 residues. With V trimmed by 3 bases and J by 7 bases, 5 bases remained unmatched. Written as DNA, the CDR3 is TGTGCCAGCAGTTTTGACAGGGGTAGGCAGCCCCAGCATTTT. Translated: CASSFDRGRQPQHF.

This clone was observed many times. Written as DNA, the CDR3 is TGTGCCAGCAGCTTGCTTCCCCCAAACACTGAAGCTTTCTTT. Translating it yields CASSLLPPNTEAFF. The gene calls are TRBV5-6 and TRBJ1-1; D not resolved. Germline CDR1 and CDR2: SGHDT and YYEEEE. Trimming took off 1 base at V and 2 bases at J, with 9 bases between the two ends. The CDR3 has 14 amino acids.

This sequence joins TRBV15 and TRBJ1-5; no definite D call. Between the trimmed V and J ends, which lost 0 bases and 6 bases, there was a span of 12 bases. The CDR3 totals 15 residues. Germline V gives CDR1 LNHNV, CDR2 YYDKDF (reference sequence). The CDR3 sequence: CATSRDLGSGQPQHF. The DNA for the CDR3 is TGTGCCACCAGCAGAGATTTAGGGTCCGGTCAGCCCCAGCATTTT.

The V gene is TRBV29-1, the J gene TRBJ2-3, with D unresolved. V dropped 1 base and J dropped 0 bases, with 14 bases sitting between them. Germline CDR1 reads SQVTM; CDR2 reads ANQGSEA. The CDR3 spans 16 residues. The CDR3 nucleotides read TGCAGCGTTGAAGCCAAGCCCCAAGGGAGCACAGATACGCAGTATTTT. Protein: CSVEAKPQGSTDTQYF.

V and J are TRBV30 and TRBJ2-6; D ambiguous. The CDR3 has 17 residues. V was cut by 1 base and J by 0 bases, with 13 bases left in between. CDR1 and CDR2 (germline): GTSNPN, SVGIG (reference sequence). The CDR3 DNA reads as TGTGCCTGGAGTGCCCGTGGACGGAACTCTGGGGCCAACGTCCTGACTTTC. As protein: CAWSARGRNSGANVLTF.

As regards this clone: A much larger clone is a single base away; this may be a read error. Other DNA sequences in this sample translate to the same CDR3. V usage is TRBV5-6 and J usage is TRBJ2-3; 8 nucleotides align to TRBD2. V shed 0 bases and J 4 bases; nucleotides not matched to a gene: 4. This CDR3 has 15 residues. CDR1 SGHDT and CDR2 YYEEEE come from the germline V gene. Here the CDR3 reads CASSLDAGGSDTQYF. The CDR3 nucleotides are TGTGCCAGCAGCTTGGATGCGGGAGGTTCAGATACGCAGTATTTT.

The rearrangement joins TRBV5-4 to TRBJ2-7, with D possibly matching TRBD1 (6 bases). V was trimmed by 0 bases and J by 7 bases, leaving 11 bases between them. This CDR3 is 13 amino acids long. The germline gives CDR1 SGHNT, CDR2 YYREEE (reference sequence). CDR3 amino acids: CASSLAGADEQYF. Here the CDR3 DNA reads TGTGCCAGCAGCTTGGCAGGGGCGGATGAGCAGTACTTC.

The chain uses TRBV19 and TRBJ2-5; 8 bases agree with TRBD1. CDR3 length equals 13 residues. With V trimmed by 4 bases and J by 3 bases, 1 base remained unmatched. Germline lookup yields CDR1 LNHDA and CDR2 SQIVND (reference sequence). CDR3 nucleotide sequence: TGTGCCAGTAGTAAGACAGGGGAAGAGACCCAGTACTTC. It specifies CASSKTGEETQYF.

This chain links TRBV7-2 with TRBJ1-2; D uncertain. The CDR3 contains 15 residues. Germline loops: CDR1 SGHTA, CDR2 FQGNSA. Trimming took 4 bases from V and 3 from J, leaving 15 bases between them. CDR3 sequence (DNA): TGTGCCAGCAGCTCATTCCCGGGAAGAGACTATGGCTACACCTTC. Encoded protein: CASSSFPGRDYGYTF.

With regard to this clone: This is likely an artifact of a read error, given a far larger clone one base away. Other DNA sequences in the sample encode the same CDR3. V is TRBV29-1 and J is TRBJ2-3; 7 positions match TRBD2. Unmatched junction bases numbered 15, after V lost 3 bases and J lost 3 bases. Germline loops: CDR1 SQVTM, CDR2 ANQGSEA. This CDR3 is built from 17 residues. CDR3 in DNA: TGCAGCGTTGAGGATGCAGTGGGAGGGAGGGTGACAGATACGCAGTATTTT. The encoded protein is CSVEDAVGGRVTDTQYF.

This chain connects TRBV7-3 to TRBJ1-2; 8 bases are shared with TRBD1. The ends lost 3 bases at V and 8 bases at J; junction bases unmatched: 8. This CDR3 region has 14 residues. Per the germline V gene, CDR1 is SGHTA and CDR2 is FQGTGA. The CDR3 protein is CASSFTTGDFGYTF. The CDR3 DNA sequence: TGTGCCAGCAGCTTTACGACAGGGGATTTCGGCTACACCTTC.

CDR3 in amino acids: CASSGIAGANEQFF. The CDR3 DNA reads TGTGCCAGCAGCGGGATAGCGGGAGCCAATGAGCAGTTCTTC. The V gene is TRBV9, the J gene TRBJ2-1; 9 bases are a match to TRBD2. The V gene's germline CDR1 is SGDLS and CDR2 YYNGEE. The CDR3 consists of 14 residues. V shed 3 bases and J 6 bases; nucleotides not matched to a gene: 4.

The V and J genes are TRBV7-9 and TRBJ2-1; no firm D call. CDR1 and CDR2 from the germline V gene are SEHNR and FQNEAQ (reference sequence). V lost 2 bases to trimming and J lost 5 bases, with 10 bases between them. The CDR3 consists of 14 residues. For the CDR3, the DNA is TGTGCCAGCAGCTTAATTCCGGAAAACAATGAGCAGTTCTTC. Amino acid sequence: CASSLIPENNEQFF.

The chain is built from TRBV4-1 and TRBJ2-2, with 13 bases aligning to TRBD2. With V trimmed by 3 bases and J by 1 base, 14 bases remained unmatched. CDR3 length equals 21 residues. Germline loops: CDR1 MGHRA, CDR2 YSYEKL. The CDR3 reads CASSQAPVGLAGVGNTGELFF. The CDR3 nucleotides read TGCGCCAGCAGCCAGGCCCCCGTCGGACTAGCGGGAGTCGGGAACACCGGGGAGCTGTTTTTT.

V and J are TRBV18 and TRBJ2-3, with 7 bases lining up with TRBD1. V shed 4 bases, J shed 4 bases, and the junction held 8 bases outside the gene matches. The CDR3 has 15 residues. Germline assignment: CDR1 KGHSH and CDR2 LQKENI. The CDR3, as DNA: TGTGCCAGCTCACAGGGGGCTTCAGCCGCAGATACGCAGTATTTT. It yields the protein CASSQGASAADTQYF.

This rearrangement joins TRBV18 to TRBJ2-1; TRBD1 or TRBD2 may be the D gene (5 bases each). Trimming removed 3 bases from V and 2 bases from J, with 17 bases in between. The CDR3 is made up of 17 amino acids. Germline values: CDR1 KGHSH, CDR2 LQKENI. Here the CDR3 reads CASSPQAGTGTYNEQFF. The CDR3 DNA is TGTGCCAGCTCACCGCAAGCCGGGACGGGGACCTACAATGAGCAGTTCTTC.

This chain connects TRBV5-5 to TRBJ2-3, with a possible D match to TRBD2 (6 bases). Germline loops: CDR1 SGHKS, CDR2 YYEKEE (reference sequence). With 5 bases removed from V and 2 bases from J, the gap between germline ends came to 9 bases. The CDR3 runs to 13 residues. The CDR3 DNA is TGTGCCAGCAGGGCGGGAACCACAGATACGCAGTATTTT. Amino acids: CASRAGTTDTQYF. Together with reference TRBV5-5 and TRBJ2-3, the CDR3 gives the full variable domain: DAGVTQSPTHLIKTRGQQVTLRCSPISGHKSVSWYQQVLGQGPQFIFQYYEKEERGRGNFPDRFSARQFPNYSSELNVNALLLGDSALYLCASRAGTTDTQYFGPGTRLTVL.

This clone appeared once. This sequence joins TRBV18 and TRBJ1-4, with D maybe TRBD1 (6 bases). Trimming cost V 4 bases and J 4 bases, with 16 bases left between them. The CDR3 loop spans 16 amino acids. Germline V gene data show CDR1 as KGHSH and CDR2 as LQKENI. The CDR3 region has the DNA TGTGCCAGCTCACGTGAGAGGACAGTGAGTAATGAAAAACTGTTTTTT. Residues: CASSRERTVSNEKLFF.

V usage is TRBV11-2 and J usage is TRBJ1-2; D gene ambiguous. The CDR3 extends over 15 amino acids. The V end lost 5 bases, the J end lost 3 bases, and 16 bases lay between the germline ends. Germline V gives CDR1 SGHAT, CDR2 FQNNGV. CDR3 loop: CASSPVGKTHYGYTF. CDR3 bases: TGTGCCAGCAGCCCGGTGGGGAAGACGCACTATGGCTACACCTTC. Supplemented by reference TRBV11-2 and TRBJ1-2, the full variable domain reads EAGVAQSPRYKIIEKRQSVAFWCNPISGHATLYWYQQILGQGPKLLIQFQNNGVVDDSQLPKDRFSAERLKGVDSTLKIQPAKLEDSAVYLCASSPVGKTHYGYTFGSGTRLTVV.

Worth noting for this clone: This may come from a read error, since a much larger clone is one base off. The chain has TRBV27 and TRBJ1-5; 7 bases map to TRBD1. The CDR3 sequence is 14 residues long. Germline lookup yields CDR1 MNHEY and CDR2 SMNVEV (reference sequence). The DNA of the CDR3 is TGTGCCGGCAGTCCGGACAGGAACAATCAGCCCCAGCATTTT. It translates to CAGSPDRNNQPQHF.

In the case of this clone: A much larger clone is a single base away; this may be a read error. CDR3 region: CASSLNGQASGANVLTF. Written as DNA, the CDR3 is TGTGCCAGCAGTTTGAATGGACAGGCCTCAGGGGCCAACGTCCTGACTTTC. The gene calls are TRBV27 and TRBJ2-6; 7 bases are shared with TRBD1. Germline V lookup: CDR1 MNHEY, CDR2 SMNVEV (reference sequence). The CDR3 contains 17 residues. The V segment lost 3 bases and the J segment 4 bases; nucleotides outside the gene matches: 9.

The gene calls are TRBV12-5 and TRBJ2-1; TRBD1 is a possible D gene (6 bases). The germline V gene has CDR1 LGHNT and CDR2 FRNRAP. V was clipped by 4 bases and J by 4 bases, with 14 bases between them. This CDR3 is built from 15 residues. The CDR3 protein is CASGSTQGSYNEQFF. As DNA, the CDR3 is TGTGCTAGTGGTTCAACTCAGGGGTCGTACAATGAGCAGTTCTTC.

The V gene is TRBV9, the J gene TRBJ1-1, with D perhaps TRBD1 (6 bases). With 2 bases removed from V and 7 bases from J, the gap between germline ends came to 12 bases. CDR1 and CDR2 (germline): SGDLS, YYNGEE. The CDR3 contains 13 residues. DNA of the CDR3: TGTGCCAGCAGCGTTACAGGGATGGGTGAAGCTTTCTTT. Amino acids: CASSVTGMGEAFF. Full variable domain (outside the CDR3, taken from reference TRBV9 and TRBJ1-1): DSGVTQTPKHLITATGQRVTLRCSPRSGDLSVYWYQQSLDQGLQFLIQYYNGEERAKGNILERFSAQQFPDLHSELNLSSLELGDSALYFCASSVTGMGEAFFGQGTRLTVV.

The genes are TRBV6-5 and TRBJ1-2, with a weak D call TRBD1 (5 bases). The V end was cut by 8 bases, the J end by 5 bases, with 18 bases between. Germline CDR1 and CDR2: MNHEY and SVGAGI. The CDR3 sequence is 14 residues long. This chain's CDR3 is CASCDRGLRYGYTF. The CDR3 DNA reads as TGTGCCAGCTGCGACCGGGGACTTCGTTATGGCTACACCTTC.

V gene TRBV11-2 combines with J gene TRBJ2-1, with D maybe TRBD1 (6 bases). CDR1 and CDR2 (germline): SGHAT, FQNNGV. CDR3 length: 14 residues. V dropped 5 bases and J dropped 5 bases, with 13 bases sitting between them. CDR3: CASSRYRDDNEQFF. CDR3 in DNA: TGTGCCAGCAGCCGTTACAGGGACGACAATGAGCAGTTCTTC.

This clone was counted once. V and J are TRBV7-3 and TRBJ2-1, with D maybe TRBD2 (5 bases). Germline-derived CDR1 and CDR2 are SGHTA and FQGTGA. The CDR3 is 14 amino acids. Trimming removed 4 bases from V and 9 bases from J, with 16 bases in between. CDR3 loop: CASSSRPLSGEQFF. The CDR3 nucleotides are TGTGCCAGCAGCTCTCGACCTTTAAGCGGTGAGCAGTTCTTC.

The chain joins TRBV29-1 to TRBJ2-1; a possible D gene is TRBD1 (6 bases). V gave up 5 bases and J gave up 8 bases, with 19 bases separating them. Per the germline V gene, CDR1 is SQVTM and CDR2 is ANQGSEA. The CDR3 sequence is 14 residues long. The CDR3 is CSVTGTKVYDEQFF. The CDR3, as DNA: TGCAGCGTTACCGGGACAAAAGTGTACGATGAGCAGTTCTTC.

The V call is TRBV9, the J call TRBJ2-7; D is uncertain. Trimming shortened V by 0 bases and J by 7 bases, and 17 bases separated the two germline ends. Germline assignment: CDR1 SGDLS and CDR2 YYNGEE. This CDR3 spans 15 amino acids. The CDR3 DNA sequence: TGTGCCAGCAGCGTAGATCCTAGGCCCTCGGGTGAGCAGTACTTC. As protein: CASSVDPRPSGEQYF.

The chain recombines TRBV5-4 with TRBJ1-1, with 8 bases fitting TRBD1. CDR1 and CDR2 from the germline V gene are SGHNT and YYREEE (reference sequence). This CDR3 is 14 amino acids long. J gave up 5 bases and V 4 bases, and 7 bases lay outside the gene matches. The CDR3 nucleotides are TGTGCCAGCAGCAAACAGGACAGGGCGACTGAAGCTTTCTTT. Protein product: CASSKQDRATEAFF. Full variable domain (missing parts from reference TRBV5-4 and TRBJ1-1): ETGVTQSPTHLIKTRGQQVTLRCSSQSGHNTVSWYQQALGQGPQFIFQYYREEENGRGNFPPRFSGLQFPNYSSELNVNALELDDSALYLCASSKQDRATEAFFGQGTRLTVV.

This clone turned up a few times. The chain recombines TRBV11-1 with TRBJ1-5; D is uncertain. The V gene lost 5 bases and the J gene lost 6 bases, with 11 bases spanning the gap. Germline CDR1 and CDR2: SGHAT and FQDESV (reference sequence). CDR3 length: 13 amino acids. DNA of the CDR3: TGTGCCAGCAGCCCCGGAAAGGGTCAGCCCCAGCATTTT. It encodes CASSPGKGQPQHF.

This clone was counted a few times. This chain connects TRBV27 to TRBJ2-7; 7 positions match TRBD1. The CDR3 is made up of 13 amino acids. V gave up 5 bases and J gave up 7 bases; unmatched junction bases: 8. Germline V gene lookup returns CDR1 MNHEY and CDR2 SMNVEV (reference sequence). The CDR3 reads CASSTRGPGEQYF. The CDR3 DNA reads as TGTGCCAGCAGTACAAGGGGGCCGGGGGAGCAGTACTTC.

CDR3 DNA: TGTGCCAGCAGCCAAGGGGCAGATACGCAGTATTTT. Its translation is CASSQGADTQYF. The chain couples TRBV7-3 to TRBJ2-3, with a possible D match to TRBD1 (5 bases). In germline, CDR1 is SGHTA, CDR2 FQGTGA. The CDR3 runs 12 residues. V was shortened by 5 bases and J by 4 bases, with 7 bases between the two germline ends.